The 10 T cell receptor beta chains below all came from one sample that was sequenced in a study of early T cells in non-severe SARS-CoV-2 infection. TCRdb reprocessed the 5' RACE reads with MiXCR, giving one entry per CDR3 protein. The sample lists tens of thousands of distinct CDR3 sequences, roughly 17% occurring once. This material consisted of whole blood, taken at baseline. Receptor source: an adult who was a healthcare worker with PCR-confirmed SARS-CoV-2 infection or an uninfected control (not recorded which).

This clonotype was detected many times. The rearrangement links TRBV24-1 to TRBJ1-1; D is perhaps TRBD1 (5 bases). V was shortened by 5 bases and J by 7 bases, with 10 bases between the two germline ends. Germline V gene lookup returns CDR1 KGHDR and CDR2 SFDVKD. CDR3 length: 12 amino acids. The CDR3 reads CATSVGGSEAFF. The CDR3 DNA follows: TGTGCCACCAGTGTTGGGGGGAGTGAAGCTTTCTTT.

The gene calls are TRBV7-6 and TRBJ1-1; possibly TRBD1 for D (5 bases). V gave up 1 base and J gave up 1 base, with 10 bases separating them. CDR1 and CDR2 (germline): SGHVS, FNYEAQ. This CDR3 is 15 amino acids long. The CDR3 protein is CASSLGGGWNTEAFF. DNA for the CDR3: TGTGCCAGCAGCTTAGGCGGGGGGTGGAACACTGAAGCTTTCTTT.

The table lists this clonotype with a few counts. V usage is TRBV5-5 and J usage is TRBJ2-1, with unresolved D. CDR1 is SGHKS and CDR2 is YYEKEE in the germline V gene (reference sequence). There are 15 residues in the CDR3. Trimming shortened V by 2 bases and J by 0 bases, and 9 bases separated the two germline ends. The CDR3 reads CASSFSLTSYNEQFF. The CDR3 DNA reads as TGTGCCAGCAGCTTTTCCCTCACCTCCTACAATGAGCAGTTCTTC.

This clonotype was seen ten or more times. V usage is TRBV7-6 and J usage is TRBJ2-3; D not certain. V lost 5 bases and J 1 base, leaving 7 bases between the germline ends. Looked up from germline, CDR1 is SGHVS and CDR2 is FNYEAQ. This CDR3 is 13 amino acids long. CDR3 loop: CASSTQGTDTQYF. Here the CDR3 DNA reads TGTGCCAGCAGCACCCAGGGCACAGATACGCAGTATTTT.

The rearrangement uses TRBV24-1 and TRBJ1-1, with D tentatively TRBD1 (5 bases). V lost 8 bases and J lost 1, with 10 bases in between. This CDR3 has 13 residues. CDR1 and CDR2 from the germline V gene are KGHDR and SFDVKD. CDR3 in amino acids: CATKRGQNTEAFF. The CDR3 region has the DNA TGTGCCACCAAAAGGGGCCAGAACACTGAAGCTTTCTTT.

This clonotype was found once. A single base separates this from a much larger clone, so it may be a read error. The chain couples TRBV4-3 to TRBJ2-7; 8 positions agree with TRBD2. This CDR3 is 19 amino acids long. V lost 0 bases to trimming and J lost 6 bases; unmatched junction nucleotides: 19. From germline, CDR1 is LGHNA and CDR2 YSLEER. The DNA for the CDR3 is TGCGCCAGCAGCCAAGAATGGACTAATTGGCGAGCGGGAGTGAGCGAGCAGTACTTC. Residues: CASSQEWTNWRAGVSEQYF.

This clonotype occurred a few times. This sequence joins TRBV7-9 and TRBJ2-1; D is uncertain. Trimming pared 4 bases from V and 7 bases from J, leaving 8 bases between. Germline CDR1 SEHNR, CDR2 FQNEAQ (reference sequence). The CDR3 covers 12 residues. CDR3 DNA: TGTGCCAGCAGCTCAATGTTAAATGAGCAGTTCTTC. It yields the protein CASSSMLNEQFF.

V gene TRBV7-8 combines with J gene TRBJ2-1; 8 bases are shared with TRBD2. Germline loops: CDR1 SGHVS, CDR2 FQNEAQ. The CDR3 length is 15 residues. The trim removed 5 bases at V and 8 bases at J, leaving 11 bases unmatched. The CDR3 region has the DNA TGTGCCAGCAGCAGAAGCGGGAGTGACAATTATGAGCAGTTCTTC. Protein sequence: CASSRSGSDNYEQFF.

This clonotype was seen many times. The V gene is TRBV4-1, the J gene TRBJ1-5, with D maybe TRBD1 (6 bases). The CDR3 consists of 16 residues. CDR1 is MGHRA and CDR2 is YSYEKL in the germline V gene. V shed 1 base and J shed 3 bases, with 13 bases lying between them. DNA of the CDR3: TGCGCCAGCAGCCAAGCCGTAACAGGGCTCAATCAGCCCCAGCATTTT. This codes for CASSQAVTGLNQPQHF.

The CDR3 loop reads CAISGDSETQYF. Written as DNA, the CDR3 is TGTGCCATCAGTGGAGACTCGGAGACCCAGTACTTC. The rearrangement joins TRBV10-3 to TRBJ2-5; D is undetermined. Germline-derived CDR1 and CDR2 are ENHRY and SYGVKD. There are 12 residues in the CDR3. Trimming took off 4 bases at V and 5 bases at J, with 8 bases between the two ends.